The 14 T cell receptor beta chains below all came from one sample that was sequenced in a study of radiotherapy plus CTLA-4 blockade in lung cancer. Here immunoSEQ multiplex PCR was the method, and the copy in TCRdb shows in-frame clones only, minus some. Seen here are some 50,000 clones, approximately 80% observed once, and the top ten hold roughly 3.5%. This specimen consisted of peripheral blood, obtained from a patient treated with radiotherapy plus ipilimumab. All receptors come from a human donor with non-small cell lung cancer who had a partial response to radiotherapy plus ipilimumab.

The genes are TRBV7-9 and TRBJ2-3; 9 nucleotides line up with TRBD1. The CDR3 loop spans 17 amino acids. V gave up 5 bases and J gave up 5 bases; unmatched junction bases: 14. Germline V CDR1 and CDR2: SEHNR, FQNEAQ (reference sequence). The CDR3 is CASSPPGQGLAGDTQYF. CDR3 nucleotide sequence: TGTGCCAGCAGCCCTCCGGGACAGGGCTTAGCTGGAGATACGCAGTATTTT.

This clone was counted a few times. The rearrangement uses TRBV4-3 and TRBJ1-6; D is unresolved. The V end lost 5 bases, the J end lost 7 bases, and 12 bases lay between the germline ends. In germline, CDR1 is LGHNA, CDR2 YSLEER. The CDR3 sequence is 14 residues long. CDR3 sequence reads: CASSARAGNSPLHF. The CDR3 nucleotides are TGCGCCAGCAGCGCGAGGGCGGGGAATTCACCCCTCCACTTT.

The J gene is TRBJ2-2, the V gene TRBV10-3; 9 bases are a match to TRBD1. Per the germline V gene, CDR1 is ENHRY and CDR2 is SYGVKD. V was pared by 3 bases and J by 4 bases, with 12 bases of the junction left unmatched. This CDR3 region has 18 residues. The DNA for the CDR3 is TGTGCCATCAGTGAACAGACAGGGGGTCCGTGTGGCACCGGGGAGCTGTTTTTT. Translated: CAISEQTGGPCGTGELFF.

This chain joins TRBV7-9 and TRBJ2-3; 7 nucleotides match TRBD2. From germline, CDR1 is SEHNR and CDR2 FQNEAQ (reference sequence). This CDR3 contains 17 residues. Trimming removed 1 base from V and 2 bases from J; junction bases left unmatched: 9. CDR3 residues: CASSLDRRGSITDTQYF. The CDR3 nucleotides read TGTGCCAGCAGCTTAGATCGGCGGGGGTCGATCACAGATACGCAGTATTTT.

The V gene is TRBV7-2, the J gene TRBJ1-2, with 7 bases matching TRBD1. Trimming took 5 bases from V and 3 from J; bases not matched to a gene: 12. Germline assignment: CDR1 SGHTA and CDR2 FQGNSA. This CDR3 is 16 amino acids long. This CDR3 is CASSDRSRQGHYGYTF. In DNA, the CDR3 is TGTGCCAGCAGCGATAGATCGCGACAGGGTCACTATGGCTACACCTTC.

V gene TRBV19 combines with J gene TRBJ1-2; TRBD1 might be the D (5 bases). CDR1 is LNHDA and CDR2 is SQIVND in the germline V gene (reference sequence). V was pared by 6 bases and J by 0 bases, with 17 bases between. The CDR3 contains 16 residues. CDR3 in amino acids: CASSPRAGNANYGYTF. CDR3 bases: TGTGCCAGTAGCCCACGGGCAGGGAACGCTAACTATGGCTACACCTTC. Complete variable domain (other parts from reference TRBV19 and TRBJ1-2): DGGITQSPKYLFRKEGQNVTLSCEQNLNHDAMYWYRQDPGQGLRLIYYSQIVNDFQKGDIAEGYSVSREKKESFPLTVTSAQKNPTAFYLCASSPRAGNANYGYTFGSGTRLTVV.

V gene TRBV30 combines with J gene TRBJ2-1; 13 bases map to TRBD2. The CDR3 consists of 16 residues. CDR1 is GTSNPN, CDR2 SVGIG, per germline (reference sequence). Trimming took 5 bases from V and 6 from J; bases not matched to a gene: 10. This CDR3 reads CAWVRPTSGGANEQFF. In DNA, the CDR3 is TGTGCCTGGGTTAGGCCAACTAGCGGGGGGGCCAATGAGCAGTTCTTC.

The rearrangement uses TRBV6-7 and TRBJ2-7; D is possibly TRBD2 (5 bases). TRBV6-7 is placed among ORFs of uncertain function. The CDR3 totals 14 residues. V lost 4 bases to trimming and J lost 3 bases, with 13 bases between them. The CDR3 here is CASSSRWEYYEQYF. Written as DNA, the CDR3 is TGTGCCAGCAGTTCTCGGTGGGAGTACTACGAGCAGTACTTC.

This chain links TRBV21-1 with TRBJ2-7; TRBD2 is the table's D call and was not checked against the DNA. TRBV21-1 is given as a pseudogene. CDR3 length equals 19 residues. The CDR3 loop reads CASSKGKGTRPSLPYEQYF. CDR3 DNA sequence: TGTGCCAGCAGCAAAGGGAAGGGGACTAGACCTTCGTTACCCTACGAGCAGTACTTC.

V and J are TRBV27 and TRBJ2-5; D remains ambiguous. V was cut by 5 bases and J by 1 base, with 11 bases left in between. The germline V gene encodes CDR1 MNHEY and CDR2 SMNVEV (reference sequence). CDR3 length: 14 residues. CDR3 region: CASSPRWVQETQYF. The DNA for the CDR3 is TGTGCCAGCAGTCCTAGGTGGGTCCAAGAGACCCAGTACTTC.

The chain uses TRBV11-2 and TRBJ1-5, with D uncertain. Germline V gene lookup returns CDR1 SGHAT and CDR2 FQNNGV. The CDR3 length is 15 residues. Trimming stripped 4 bases from V and 3 bases from J, with 13 bases between. CDR3 sequence (DNA): TGTGCCAGCAGCTCGGCGGCCGGTTTCAATCAGCCCCAGCATTTT. Residues: CASSSAAGFNQPQHF.

This clone was picked up one time. The CDR3 DNA sequence: TGTGCCAGCAGTCTTGGAGGTAACTATGGCTACACCTTC. Amino acid sequence: CASSLGGNYGYTF. The chain combines TRBV6-6 with TRBJ1-2; D gene unclear. This CDR3 spans 13 amino acids. CDR1 MNHNY and CDR2 SVGAGI come from the germline V gene (reference sequence). V lost 5 bases and J lost 1, with 8 bases in between.

In DNA, the CDR3 is TGTGCCATCAGTGAGTCAGTAGCGGGGGGAGACCCTCCCCAGACCCAGTACTTC. Its translation: CAISESVAGGDPPQTQYF. The genes are TRBV10-3 and TRBJ2-5; 10 bases align to TRBD2. J lost 6 bases, V lost 0 bases, and 13 bases had no gene match. Germline assignment: CDR1 ENHRY and CDR2 SYGVKD. This CDR3 has 18 residues.

The chain combines TRBV19 with TRBJ2-7; a possible D gene is TRBD1 (5 bases). Trimming cost V 6 bases and J 3 bases, with 12 bases left between them. The CDR3 extends over 13 amino acids. CDR1 and CDR2 from the germline V gene are LNHDA and SQIVND (reference sequence). CDR3 sequence reads: CASSPTVNYEQYF. In nucleotides, the CDR3 is TGTGCCAGTAGCCCGACAGTGAACTACGAGCAGTACTTC.